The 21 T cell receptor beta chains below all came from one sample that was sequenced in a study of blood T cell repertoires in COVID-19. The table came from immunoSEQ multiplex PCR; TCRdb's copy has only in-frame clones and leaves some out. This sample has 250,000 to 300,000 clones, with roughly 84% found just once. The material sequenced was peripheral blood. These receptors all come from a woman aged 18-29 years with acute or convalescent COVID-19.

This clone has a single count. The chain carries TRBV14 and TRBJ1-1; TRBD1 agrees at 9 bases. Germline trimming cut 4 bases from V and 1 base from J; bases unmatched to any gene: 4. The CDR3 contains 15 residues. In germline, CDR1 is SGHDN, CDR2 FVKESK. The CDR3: CASSLGQGRNTEAFF. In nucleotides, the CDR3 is TGTGCCAGCAGCCTCGGACAGGGGCGGAACACTGAAGCTTTCTTT.

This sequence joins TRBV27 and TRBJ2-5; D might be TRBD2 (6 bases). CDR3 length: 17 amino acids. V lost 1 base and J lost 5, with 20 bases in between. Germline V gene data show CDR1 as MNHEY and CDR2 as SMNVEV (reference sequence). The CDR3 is CASSLYSGRNWRETQYF. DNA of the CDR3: TGTGCCAGCAGTTTATATAGCGGACGAAACTGGAGGGAGACCCAGTACTTC.

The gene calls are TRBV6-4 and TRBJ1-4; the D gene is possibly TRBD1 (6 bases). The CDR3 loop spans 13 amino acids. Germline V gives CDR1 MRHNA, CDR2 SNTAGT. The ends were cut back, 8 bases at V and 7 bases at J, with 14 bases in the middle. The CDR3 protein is CASSRGLGEKLFF. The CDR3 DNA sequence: TGTGCCAGCTCCAGGGGCCTAGGTGAAAAACTGTTTTTT.

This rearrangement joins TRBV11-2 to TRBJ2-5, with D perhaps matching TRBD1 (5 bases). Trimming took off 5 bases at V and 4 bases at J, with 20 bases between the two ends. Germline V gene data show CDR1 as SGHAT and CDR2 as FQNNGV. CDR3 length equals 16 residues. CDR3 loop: CASSPRQSGVRETQYF. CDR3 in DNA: TGTGCCAGCAGCCCCCGACAGTCTGGGGTTCGAGAGACCCAGTACTTC.

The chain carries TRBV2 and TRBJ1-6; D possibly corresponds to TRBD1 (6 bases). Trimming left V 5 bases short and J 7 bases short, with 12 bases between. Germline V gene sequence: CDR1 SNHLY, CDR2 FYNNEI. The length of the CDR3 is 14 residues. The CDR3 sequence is CASSPTGPNSPLHF. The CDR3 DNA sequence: TGTGCCAGCAGTCCAACAGGGCCGAATTCACCCCTCCACTTT.

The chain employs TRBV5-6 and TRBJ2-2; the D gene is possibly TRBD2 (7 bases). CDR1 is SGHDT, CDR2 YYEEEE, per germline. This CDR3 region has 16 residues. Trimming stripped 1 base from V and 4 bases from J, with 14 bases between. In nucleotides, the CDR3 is TGTGCCAGCAGCTTGTGGGGGGGGCCGGTCACCGGGGAGCTGTTTTTT. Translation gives CASSLWGGPVTGELFF.

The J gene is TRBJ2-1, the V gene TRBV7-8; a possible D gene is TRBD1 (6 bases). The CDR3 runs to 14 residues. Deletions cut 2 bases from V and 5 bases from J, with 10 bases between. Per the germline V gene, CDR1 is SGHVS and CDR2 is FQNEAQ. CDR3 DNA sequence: TGTGCCAGCAGCTTATCTGGGGGCAACAATGAGCAGTTCTTC. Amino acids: CASSLSGGNNEQFF.

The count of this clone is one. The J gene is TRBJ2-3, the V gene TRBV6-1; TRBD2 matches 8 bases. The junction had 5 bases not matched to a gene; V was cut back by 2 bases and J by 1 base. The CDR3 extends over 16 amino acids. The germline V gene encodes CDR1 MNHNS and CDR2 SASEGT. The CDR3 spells CASSESGRAGTDTQYF. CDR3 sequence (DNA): TGTGCCAGCAGTGAATCCGGGAGGGCCGGCACAGATACGCAGTATTTT.

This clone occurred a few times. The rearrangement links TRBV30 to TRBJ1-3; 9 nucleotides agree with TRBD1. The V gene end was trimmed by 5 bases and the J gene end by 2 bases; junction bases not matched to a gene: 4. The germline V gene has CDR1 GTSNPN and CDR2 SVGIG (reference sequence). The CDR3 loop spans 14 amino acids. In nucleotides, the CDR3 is TGTGCCTGGGGACAGGGGTTTGCTGGAAACACCATATATTTT. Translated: CAWGQGFAGNTIYF.

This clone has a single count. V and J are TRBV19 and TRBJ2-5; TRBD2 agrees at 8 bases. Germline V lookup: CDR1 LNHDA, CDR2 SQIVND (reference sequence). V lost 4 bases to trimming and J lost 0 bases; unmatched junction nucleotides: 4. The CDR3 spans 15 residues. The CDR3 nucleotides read TGTGCCAGTAGTAAACGCGGGAGGAACCAAGAGACCCAGTACTTC. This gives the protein CASSKRGRNQETQYF.

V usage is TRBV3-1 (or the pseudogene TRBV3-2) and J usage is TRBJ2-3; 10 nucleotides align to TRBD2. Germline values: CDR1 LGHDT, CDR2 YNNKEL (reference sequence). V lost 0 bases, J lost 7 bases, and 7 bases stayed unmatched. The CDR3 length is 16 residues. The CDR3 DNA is TGTGCCAGCAGCCAAGATTCCCTAGCGGGAGTGAATACGCAGTATTTT. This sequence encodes CASSQDSLAGVNTQYF.

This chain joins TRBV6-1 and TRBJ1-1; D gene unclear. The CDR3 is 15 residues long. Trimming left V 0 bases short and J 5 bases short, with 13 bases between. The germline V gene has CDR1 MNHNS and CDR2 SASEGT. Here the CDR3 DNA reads TGTGCCAGCAGTGAAGCGGTGGCCAGTTGGACTGAAGCTTTCTTT. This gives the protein CASSEAVASWTEAFF.

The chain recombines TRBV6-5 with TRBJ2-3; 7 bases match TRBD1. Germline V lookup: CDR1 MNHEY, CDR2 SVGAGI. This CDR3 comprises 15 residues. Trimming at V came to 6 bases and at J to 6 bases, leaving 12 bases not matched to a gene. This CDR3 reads CASSDRTGAGDTQYF. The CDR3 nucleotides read TGTGCCAGCAGCGACCGTACAGGGGCAGGGGATACGCAGTATTTT.

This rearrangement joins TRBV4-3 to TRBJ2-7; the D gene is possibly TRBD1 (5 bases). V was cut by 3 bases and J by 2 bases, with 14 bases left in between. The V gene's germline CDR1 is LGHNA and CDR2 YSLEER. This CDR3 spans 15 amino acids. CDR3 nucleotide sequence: TGCGCCAGCAGCCATGGCACAGGACCAACCTACGAGCAGTACTTC. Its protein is CASSHGTGPTYEQYF.

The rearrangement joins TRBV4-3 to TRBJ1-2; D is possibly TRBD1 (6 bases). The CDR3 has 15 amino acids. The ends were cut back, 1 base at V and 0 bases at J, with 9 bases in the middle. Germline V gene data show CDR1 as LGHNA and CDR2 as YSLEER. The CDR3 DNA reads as TGCGCCAGCAGCCAAGGCAGGGGCCCTAACTATGGCTACACCTTC. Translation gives CASSQGRGPNYGYTF.

CDR3 sequence (DNA): TGTGCCAGCAGCTTAGGAGGAGATACGCAGTATTTT. It yields the protein CASSLGGDTQYF. The chain joins TRBV11-3 to TRBJ2-3, with D unresolved. The germline V gene has CDR1 SGHNT and CDR2 YENEEA. This CDR3 comprises 12 residues. V was pared by 1 base and J by 5 bases, with 4 bases between.

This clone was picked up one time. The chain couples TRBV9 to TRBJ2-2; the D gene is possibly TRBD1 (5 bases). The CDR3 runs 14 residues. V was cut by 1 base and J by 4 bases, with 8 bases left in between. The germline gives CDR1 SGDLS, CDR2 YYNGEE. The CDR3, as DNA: TGTGCCAGCAGCGTAAGACAGACCACCGGGGAGCTGTTTTTT. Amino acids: CASSVRQTTGELFF.

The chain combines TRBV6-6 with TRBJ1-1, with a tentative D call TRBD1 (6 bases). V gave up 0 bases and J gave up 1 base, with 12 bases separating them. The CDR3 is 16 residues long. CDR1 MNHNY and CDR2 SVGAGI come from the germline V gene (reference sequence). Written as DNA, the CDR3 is TGTGCCAGCAGTTACTCGACTGGCAGGGGGAACACTGAAGCTTTCTTT. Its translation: CASSYSTGRGNTEAFF.

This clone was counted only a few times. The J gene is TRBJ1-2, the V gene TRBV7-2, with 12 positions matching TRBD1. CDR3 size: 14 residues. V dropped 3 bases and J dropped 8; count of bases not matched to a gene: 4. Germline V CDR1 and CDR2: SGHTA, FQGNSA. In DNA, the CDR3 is TGTGCCAGCAGCTTGGGACAGGGGGCGTGGGGCTACACCTTC. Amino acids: CASSLGQGAWGYTF.

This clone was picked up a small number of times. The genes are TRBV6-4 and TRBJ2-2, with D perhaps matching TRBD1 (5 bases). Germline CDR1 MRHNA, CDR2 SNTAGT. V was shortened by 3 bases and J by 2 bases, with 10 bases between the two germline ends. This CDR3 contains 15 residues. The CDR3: CASSEGAGNTGELFF. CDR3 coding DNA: TGTGCCAGCAGTGAAGGGGCAGGCAACACCGGGGAGCTGTTTTTT.

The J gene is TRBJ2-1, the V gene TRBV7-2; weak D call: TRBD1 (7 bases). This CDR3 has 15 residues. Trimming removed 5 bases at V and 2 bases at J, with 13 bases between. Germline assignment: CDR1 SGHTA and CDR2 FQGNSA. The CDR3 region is CASSPGGTAYNEQFF. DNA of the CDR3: TGTGCCAGCAGCCCCGGCGGGACAGCCTACAATGAGCAGTTCTTC. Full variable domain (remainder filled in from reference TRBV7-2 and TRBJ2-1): GAGVSQSPSNKVTEKGKDVELRCDPISGHTALYWYRQSLGQGLEFLIYFQGNSAPDKSGLPSDRFSAERTGGSVSTLTIQRTQQEDSAVYLCASSPGGTAYNEQFFGPGTRLTVL.